This entry lists 25 T cell receptor beta chains sequenced from one sample in a study of T cell repertoires in cytomegalovirus infection. MiXCR was run by TCRdb on the reads, yielding one entry per CDR3 protein. The sample holds around 260,000 distinct CDR3 sequences; roughly 10% are singletons and the top ten take around 16%. The sequenced material came from PBMCs. The origin of the receptors is a human donor in good health (CMV status not recorded). Some clones in this sample may be carry-over from other donors' samples.

The chain uses TRBV28 and TRBJ1-1; no reliable D call. The CDR3 totals 12 residues. CDR1 MDHEN and CDR2 SYDVKM come from the germline V gene. Trimming left V 2 bases short and J 3 bases short, with 4 bases between. Here the CDR3 reads CASSLQYTEAFF. The CDR3 DNA follows: TGTGCCAGCAGTTTACAGTACACTGAAGCTTTCTTT.

This chain uses TRBV7-9 with TRBJ2-1; 9 positions match TRBD1. With 5 bases clipped from V and 7 bases from J, the junction kept 6 bases outside the gene matches. From germline, CDR1 is SEHNR and CDR2 FQNEAQ (reference sequence). The CDR3 is 14 amino acids. CDR3 coding DNA: TGTGCCAGCAGCCCACAGGGGGCTCAGAATGAGCAGTTCTTC. It is translated as CASSPQGAQNEQFF.

This clonotype was found many times. The chain employs TRBV7-9 and TRBJ1-6; maybe TRBD1 (5 bases). CDR3 length: 16 amino acids. V lost 5 bases, J lost 10 bases, and 21 bases lay in between. Germline CDR1 SEHNR, CDR2 FQNEAQ (reference sequence). The CDR3 nucleotides are TGTGCCAGCAGCCCCCGGGGGGGGGTGGGGGAATCACCCCTCCACTTT. The encoded protein is CASSPRGGVGESPLHF.

This rearrangement joins TRBV7-9 to TRBJ1-2; D gene uncertain. V gave up 5 bases and J gave up 4 bases, with 11 bases separating them. The germline V gene encodes CDR1 SEHNR and CDR2 FQNEAQ (reference sequence). The CDR3 sequence is 13 residues long. CDR3 loop: CASSADGGYGYTF. As DNA, the CDR3 is TGTGCCAGCAGCGCCGACGGCGGCTATGGCTACACCTTC.

This clonotype was seen a few times. V is TRBV20-1 and J is TRBJ2-3, with TRBD2 matching 10 bases. With 1 base clipped from V and 7 bases from J, the junction kept 8 bases outside the gene matches. The CDR3 covers 15 residues. Looked up from germline, CDR1 is DFQATT and CDR2 is SNEGSKA (reference sequence). The CDR3 DNA sequence: TGCAGTGCTAGAGGGGAAAGCGGGGGGGCATATACGCAGTATTTT. This gives the protein CSARGESGGAYTQYF.

The genes are TRBV29-1 and TRBJ2-5; D is unresolved. Looked up from germline, CDR1 is SQVTM and CDR2 is ANQGSEA. The CDR3 has 16 amino acids. The V gene lost 0 bases and the J gene lost 4 bases, with 18 bases spanning the gap. The CDR3 is CSVEDPPRLKRETQYF. CDR3 in DNA: TGCAGCGTTGAAGATCCCCCCCGATTAAAACGAGAGACCCAGTACTTC.

In its sample, this clonotype was seen a few times. V gene TRBV7-3 combines with J gene TRBJ1-1; D is uncertain. Trimming shortened V by 2 bases and J by 1 base, and 8 bases separated the two germline ends. Germline V gene lookup returns CDR1 SGHTA and CDR2 FQGTGA. CDR3 length equals 14 residues. DNA of the CDR3: TGTGCCAGCAGCTTATCTTCAGGGAACACTGAAGCTTTCTTT. Translated: CASSLSSGNTEAFF.

J is TRBJ1-1 and V is TRBV3-1, with D unclear. The CDR3 is 13 residues long. The V and J ends lost 5 bases and 10 bases respectively, with 17 bases between them. Germline CDR1 reads LGHDT; CDR2 reads YNNKEL (reference sequence). Here the CDR3 reads CASSDLVGLVAFF. The CDR3 DNA follows: TGTGCCAGCAGCGACCTGGTGGGTTTGGTAGCTTTCTTT.

This clonotype occurred many times. The chain links TRBV7-8 to TRBJ1-4; D unclear. Germline values: CDR1 SGHVS, CDR2 FQNEAQ. The CDR3 covers 19 residues. V was pared by 3 bases and J by 8 bases, with 28 bases between. CDR3: CASSLVPRNQVPSGEKLFF. Written as DNA, the CDR3 is TGTGCCAGCAGCTTGGTGCCCAGGAACCAAGTCCCTTCGGGGGAAAAACTGTTTTTT.

This clonotype occurred a few times. The DNA of the CDR3 is TGCAGTGCTAAGGGTAGTCGGACAGGGCAGTCACCCCTCCACTTT. Its protein product is CSAKGSRTGQSPLHF. V and J are TRBV20-1 and TRBJ1-6; 8 nucleotides agree with TRBD1. The germline V gene encodes CDR1 DFQATT and CDR2 SNEGSKA (reference sequence). V lost 4 bases to trimming and J lost 10 bases; unmatched junction nucleotides: 12. The length of the CDR3 is 15 residues.

This clonotype was seen many times. In nucleotides, the CDR3 is TGCAGCGTTGTTCCCCTACAGGGGACGAGAAGCTCCTACAATGAGCAGTTCTTC. Its protein is CSVVPLQGTRSSYNEQFF. The J gene is TRBJ2-1, the V gene TRBV29-1, with 7 bases lining up with TRBD1. V lost 4 bases to trimming and J lost 0 bases; unmatched junction nucleotides: 15. Germline V lookup: CDR1 SQVTM, CDR2 ANQGSEA. The CDR3 consists of 18 residues.

Note on this clonotype: The junction differs from germline at one of its ends, possibly a read error. The CDR3 here is CASSPSIGLEPQYF. The CDR3 DNA sequence: TGTGCCAGCTCACCAAGCATCGGTTTAGAGCCCCAGTACTTC. V gene TRBV18 combines with J gene TRBJ2-5; no reliable D call. This CDR3 comprises 14 residues. Germline values: CDR1 KGHSH, CDR2 LQKENI.

This clonotype was observed a handful of times. The chain uses TRBV6-5 and TRBJ2-2; D is undetermined. V shed 4 bases and J shed 0 bases, with 9 bases lying between them. The CDR3 runs to 15 residues. Per germline, CDR1 MNHEY and CDR2 SVGAGI. In DNA, the CDR3 is TGTGCCAGCAGTTCTCGCACTCCGAACACCGGGGAGCTGTTTTTT. Its protein product is CASSSRTPNTGELFF.

This clonotype came up many times. The chain uses TRBV7-2 and TRBJ1-3; 8 nucleotides match TRBD1. V was pared by 3 bases and J by 7 bases, with 8 bases of the junction left unmatched. Germline V gene sequence: CDR1 SGHTA, CDR2 FQGNSA. The CDR3 sequence is 15 residues long. The CDR3 coding sequence is TGTGCCAGCAGCTTTTTTGGACAGGGTGGGAACACCATATATTTT. Translation: CASSFFGQGGNTIYF. The whole variable domain, remainder taken from reference TRBV7-2 and TRBJ1-3, is GAGVSQSPSNKVTEKGKDVELRCDPISGHTALYWYRQSLGQGLEFLIYFQGNSAPDKSGLPSDRFSAERTGGSVSTLTIQRTQQEDSAVYLCASSFFGQGGNTIYFGEGSWLTVV.

This clonotype occurred many times. The chain recombines TRBV7-2 with TRBJ2-4, with a tentative D call TRBD2 (5 bases). The germline V gene has CDR1 SGHTA and CDR2 FQGNSA. The CDR3 consists of 15 residues. V was pared by 5 bases and J by 1 base, with 12 bases between. CDR3 nucleotides: TGTGCCAGCAGCCCTAGGACTGGGGCCAAAAACATTCAGTACTTC. It yields the protein CASSPRTGAKNIQYF. Full variable domain (outside the CDR3, taken from reference TRBV7-2 and TRBJ2-4): GAGVSQSPSNKVTEKGKDVELRCDPISGHTALYWYRQSLGQGLEFLIYFQGNSAPDKSGLPSDRFSAERTGGSVSTLTIQRTQQEDSAVYLCASSPRTGAKNIQYFGAGTRLSVL.

The V and J genes are TRBV6-5 and TRBJ2-2; the match to TRBD1 covers 11 bases. CDR1 is MNHEY, CDR2 SVGAGI, per germline. CDR3 length equals 16 residues. Trimming at V came to 5 bases and at J to 6 bases, leaving 8 bases not matched to a gene. The CDR3 nucleotides read TGTGCCAGCAGTCCCCGGGGACAGGGGGGGGCCGGGGAGCTGTTTTTT. This translates into CASSPRGQGGAGELFF.

This clonotype was recorded at least ten times. The chain combines TRBV7-2 with TRBJ1-1; 11 nucleotides agree with TRBD1. CDR3 length equals 15 residues. V shed 5 bases, J shed 9 bases, and the junction held 11 bases outside the gene matches. The germline gives CDR1 SGHTA, CDR2 FQGNSA. The chain's CDR3 is CASSREGTGGVKAFF. CDR3 sequence (DNA): TGTGCCAGCAGCCGGGAGGGGACAGGGGGTGTCAAAGCTTTCTTT.

This clonotype was seen many times. V gene TRBV4-1 combines with J gene TRBJ1-2; the D is unclear. V lost 0 bases and J lost 8, with 13 bases in between. The CDR3 spans 14 residues. Germline CDR1 MGHRA, CDR2 YSYEKL. The CDR3 protein is CASSQDDQKGGYTF. CDR3 DNA sequence: TGCGCCAGCAGCCAAGATGATCAAAAAGGCGGCTACACCTTC.

This clonotype appeared a few times. J is TRBJ2-3 and V is TRBV18; 12 positions agree with TRBD1. The J segment lost 3 bases and the V segment lost 3 bases, leaving 4 bases of the junction unmatched. Germline V lookup: CDR1 KGHSH, CDR2 LQKENI. This CDR3 is built from 16 residues. Here the CDR3 reads CASSPGQGARTDTQYF. The CDR3 DNA is TGTGCCAGCTCACCGGGACAGGGGGCGAGAACAGATACGCAGTATTTT. Combining the CDR3 with reference TRBV18 and TRBJ2-3 gives the whole variable domain NAGVMQNPRHLVRRRGQEARLRCSPMKGHSHVYWYRQLPEEGLKFMVYLQKENIIDESGMPKERFSAEFPKEGPSILRIQQVVRGDSAAYFCASSPGQGARTDTQYFGPGTRLTVL.

This clonotype was observed a few times. This chain uses TRBV7-9 with TRBJ1-6; D gene uncertain. With 1 base removed from V and 6 bases from J, the gap between germline ends came to 7 bases. CDR3 length equals 14 residues. Germline values: CDR1 SEHNR, CDR2 FQNEAQ (reference sequence). The CDR3 nucleotides read TGTGCCAGCAGCTTAGTCGAAAGTAATTCACCCCTCCACTTT. This codes for CASSLVESNSPLHF. Complete variable domain (other parts from reference TRBV7-9 and TRBJ1-6): DTGVSQNPRHKITKRGQNVTFRCDPISEHNRLYWYRQTLGQGPEFLTYFQNEAQLEKSRLLSDRFSAERPKGSFSTLEIQRTEQGDSAMYLCASSLVESNSPLHFGNGTRLTVT.

At least ten counts were recorded for this clonotype. The chain couples TRBV28 to TRBJ1-2; 9 bases are shared with TRBD1. CDR3 length: 17 residues. CDR1 and CDR2 (germline): MDHEN, SYDVKM. Trimming cost V 6 bases and J 4 bases; bases outside gene matches: 15. The CDR3 sequence is CASSLIGQGLSGYGYTF. The CDR3 DNA sequence: TGTGCCAGCAGCCTCATCGGACAGGGGCTCTCGGGCTATGGCTACACCTTC.

The rearrangement joins TRBV6-2 or TRBV6-3 to TRBJ2-4; the D call may be TRBD1 or TRBD2 (6 bases each). The CDR3 extends over 15 amino acids. CDR1 is MNHEY, CDR2 SVGEGT, per germline. Deletions cut 6 bases from V and 3 bases from J, with 15 bases between. CDR3 DNA: TGTGCCAGCAGCAACGATAGGGGGGTCAAAAACATTCAGTACTTC. Amino acid sequence: CASSNDRGVKNIQYF.

This clonotype came up many times. This rearrangement joins TRBV7-8 to TRBJ2-7; D is uncertain. Deletions cut 4 bases from V and 4 bases from J, with 14 bases between. The CDR3 has 14 amino acids. Germline lookup yields CDR1 SGHVS and CDR2 FQNEAQ. The DNA for the CDR3 is TGTGCCAGCAGCTCATCCTTGGGATCGTACGAGCAGTACTTC. This translates into CASSSSLGSYEQYF. The variable domain in full, completed from reference TRBV7-8 and TRBJ2-7, reads GAGVSQSPRYKVAKRGQDVALRCDPISGHVSLFWYQQALGQGPEFLTYFQNEAQLDKSGLPSDRFFAERPEGSVSTLKIQRTQQEDSAVYLCASSSSLGSYEQYFGPGTRLTVT.

This clonotype has a count of ten or more. The genes are TRBV20-1 and TRBJ2-1; D gene uncertain. The length of the CDR3 is 14 residues. Trimming pared 2 bases from V and 2 bases from J, leaving 10 bases between. Germline V gene data show CDR1 as DFQATT and CDR2 as SNEGSKA (reference sequence). CDR3 in amino acids: CSARLGPPYNEQFF. DNA of the CDR3: TGCAGTGCTAGACTGGGTCCACCCTACAATGAGCAGTTCTTC.

This clonotype occurred many times. The J gene is TRBJ1-2, the V gene TRBV28; no clear D. Trimming pared 6 bases from V and 0 bases from J, leaving 11 bases between. Germline CDR1 and CDR2: MDHEN and SYDVKM. This CDR3 is built from 14 residues. CDR3 sequence (DNA): TGTGCCAGCAGGGAGCAGTCAACTAACTATGGCTACACCTTC. Amino acids: CASREQSTNYGYTF.